The T cell receptor (beta chain) described here comes from a study of beta chain features in type 1 diabetes. Regarding the study as a whole: Type 1 diabetes patients had VDJ junctions that carried fewer insertions and more deletions.

Comment on this clone: Its antigen is unknown.

Since all of the isolated RNA was reverse transcribed, expressed TCRB transcripts were what got sequenced. Using immunoSEQ multiplex PCR, the repertoire was profiled, and TCRdb retains in-frame clones only, with some absent. Of about 330,000 clones listed, more than 9.5% are singletons. This CDR3 spans 14 amino acids. Trimming removed 4 bases from V and 7 bases from J; junction bases left unmatched: 5. Germline V gene data show CDR1 as SGHTA and CDR2 as FQGNSA. Heparinised blood was drawn once per donor, averaging roughly 0.11 L. Isolation of CD4+ naive, central memory, regulatory and stem cell-like memory cells was achieved by sorting via CD45RO/CCR7/CD25/CD127/CD95/CD27.

Sequencing was done on a sample of naive CD4+ T cells from blood. This TCR was sampled from a woman in her thirties in good health. The V and J genes are TRBV7-2 and TRBJ2-3, with TRBD2 identical over 10 bases. CDR3 residues: CASSSVAGGNTQYF. CDR3 in DNA: TGTGCCAGCAGCTCCGTAGCGGGAGGAAATACGCAGTATTTT.